This T cell receptor (beta chain) was found in a study of regulatory T cells in long-lasting Graves disease (dated by TCRdb to 2020 to 2022). Concerning the study at large: Persistent Graves' disease meant more than 5 years of antithyroid drug treatment with TSH receptor autoantibodies that stayed positive. Persistent Graves' disease patients were compared with newly diagnosed Graves' disease patients by peripheral blood TCR sequencing and RNA sequencing. The study was registered as a clinical trial and conducted in China. A total of around 35 samples underwent TCR sequencing: some 13 from persistent and roughly 20 from newly diagnosed Graves' disease patients. In the clinical cohort, patients with persistent Graves' disease had used antithyroid drugs for an average of approximately eleven years.

General findings and caveats noted by the study authors: More public clonotypes were shared among persistent patients (over 2,500) than among newly diagnosed patients (more than 950). The authors acknowledged the small sample size as a limitation that may reduce accuracy. Because the primary lesion, thyroid tissue, could not be accessed, the study looked at peripheral blood alone. Lower TCR Shannon entropy and fewer highly expanded clones were observed in persistent Graves' disease patients than in newly diagnosed patients, which suggested clonal expansion. Sequencing and analysis were restricted to the TCR beta chain.

In the paper's terms, the time point label means: persistent/refractory GD, antithyroid drugs over 5 years with positive TRAb. For both TCR sequencing and RNA sequencing, RNA was extracted from PBMCs in TRIzol. The diagnosis of Graves' disease was made according to American Thyroid Association guidelines. Patients for the study were recruited at an endocrinology department in Xi'an, China. Each patient gave about 9.1 milliliters of peripheral blood, collected in an EDTA anticoagulant tube. Ficoll Paque Plus density gradient separation was used to isolate PBMCs, and no further T cell sorting was done. An Agilent 2100 Bioanalyzer and agarose gel were used to assess RNA quality, and a NanoDrop 2000 was used to measure RNA concentration. Libraries were made using multiplex PCR. Sequencer: Illumina HiSeq 4000. CDR3 regions were amplified by Arm-PCR with iRepertoire HTBI primers to construct TCR beta libraries. Gel purification was performed on PCR products prior to sequencing. Processing in the source paper ran as follows. Gene usage analysis of CDR3 amino acid clonotypes relied on the roughly 67 TRBV and 13 to 15 TRBJ segments identified across samples. COPE and FqMerger were used to merge filtered high-quality paired reads into contigs. Contigs were aligned with BLAST to IMGT TRBV, TRBD and TRBJ reference genes, and CDR3 was defined per IMGT. Clonotypes above 0.1% frequency were classified as highly expanded clones. Shannon entropy served as the measure of repertoire diversity, while the Gini coefficient captured V-J evenness. A clonotype was considered public if more than one individual shared it. Using fastp trimming at Q25 and MiXCR clonotype assembly, TCRdb reanalyzed the public sequencing data and kept in-frame beta chains. All rows with the same CDR3 protein become a single entry with the most common DNA and genes. The V and J calls, along with clone size, are taken from TCRdb and not from the paper's own processing. This sample comprises 650,000 to 850,000 distinct CDR3 sequences, about 30% of them detected only once. The ten largest clones take up roughly 40% of the sample.

This clonotype was counted at least ten times. Its recognized antigen is unknown. Per-base quality was not reported, and no clone a single base away is much larger than it. The TCR comes from a female donor with Graves disease. Sequencing was performed on peripheral blood mononuclear cells (PBMCs), taken when the disease was refractory, from a patient treated with antithyroid drugs.

CDR3 loop: CASSSGNGPETQYF. DNA sequence: TGTGCCAGCAGCAGCGGGAACGGGCCAGAGACCCAGTACTTC. Recombination linked TRBV2 to TRBJ2-5; 7 middle bases align to TRBD2. The germline V gene provides CDR1 SNHLY and CDR2 FYNNEI. V is trimmed back by 6 bases and J by 4 bases, and the junction contains 8 bases that no gene match accounts for. Spanning cysteine to phenylalanine, the CDR3 consists of 14 amino acids. Only CDR3 DNA remains: 42 bases, in frame from the first base.